What follows are 5 T cell receptor beta chains derived from one specimen sequenced in a study of cytomegalovirus exposure and HLA in healthy donors. PCR involved 60 Vbeta and 13 Jbeta primers. Sequencing was performed with immunoSEQ multiplex PCR; in TCRdb, only in-frame clones are kept and a portion is missing. The sample has tens of thousands of clones; around four fifths are singletons. Source material: PBMCs. The receptors stem from a woman in her forties or fifties in good health and CMV-seropositive.

Here the CDR3 DNA reads TGTGCCAGCAGATCGCGGGCGAGCACTGAAGCTTTCTTT. Encoded protein: CASRSRASTEAFF. The chain carries TRBV28 and TRBJ1-1; the D is unclear. This CDR3 has 13 amino acids. Trimming removed 6 bases from V and 4 bases from J, with 12 bases in between. Germline-derived CDR1 and CDR2 are MDHEN and SYDVKM.

V usage is TRBV15 and J usage is TRBJ1-1, with D possibly matching TRBD1 (6 bases). The CDR3 spans 13 residues. Germline loops: CDR1 LNHNV, CDR2 YYDKDF (reference sequence). V was cut by 7 bases and J by 1 base, with 10 bases left in between. Written as DNA, the CDR3 is TGTGCCACCAACACAGGGACGAACACTGAAGCTTTCTTT. Amino acid sequence: CATNTGTNTEAFF.

This clone came up a few times. The V call is TRBV19, the J call TRBJ2-7; 10 nucleotides line up with TRBD1. Per the germline V gene, CDR1 is LNHDA and CDR2 is SQIVND (reference sequence). Unmatched junction bases numbered 10, after V lost 7 bases and J lost 7 bases. CDR3 size: 14 residues. CDR3 DNA: TGTGCCAGTACGGGGGACAGGGGAGGTGGAGAGCAGTACTTC. This codes for CASTGDRGGGEQYF.

This sequence joins TRBV5-1 and TRBJ1-2; D is unresolved. Trimming removed 0 bases at V and 8 bases at J, with 17 bases between. This CDR3 is built from 15 residues. Germline-derived CDR1 and CDR2 are SGHRS and YFSETQ. The CDR3 here is CASSLDRAWMWGYTF. The DNA of the CDR3 is TGCGCCAGCAGCTTGGACAGAGCCTGGATGTGGGGCTACACCTTC.

The chain joins TRBV2 to TRBJ2-7; the D is unclear. The ends were cut back, 0 bases at V and 0 bases at J, with 6 bases in the middle. The CDR3 is 14 amino acids. The germline gives CDR1 SNHLY, CDR2 FYNNEI. The CDR3 here is CASSEAAFSYEQYF. In DNA, the CDR3 is TGTGCCAGCAGTGAAGCAGCGTTCTCCTACGAGCAGTACTTC.